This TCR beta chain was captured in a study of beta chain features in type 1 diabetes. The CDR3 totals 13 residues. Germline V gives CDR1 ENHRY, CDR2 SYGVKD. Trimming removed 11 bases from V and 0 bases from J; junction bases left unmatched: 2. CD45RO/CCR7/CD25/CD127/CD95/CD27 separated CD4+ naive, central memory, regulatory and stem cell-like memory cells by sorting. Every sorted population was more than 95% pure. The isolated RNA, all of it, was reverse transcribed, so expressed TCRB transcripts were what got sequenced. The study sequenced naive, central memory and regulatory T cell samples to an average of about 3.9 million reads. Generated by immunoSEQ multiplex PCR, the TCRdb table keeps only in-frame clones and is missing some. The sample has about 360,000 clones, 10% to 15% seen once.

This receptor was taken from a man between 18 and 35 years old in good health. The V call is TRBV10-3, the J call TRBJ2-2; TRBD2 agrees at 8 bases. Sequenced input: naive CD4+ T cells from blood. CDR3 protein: CASGGANTGELFF. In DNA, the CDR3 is TGTGCCTCCGGGGGGGCGAACACCGGGGAGCTGTTTTTT.